This TCR beta chain was recorded in a study of control samples from healthy donors and cancer patients. Some clones are missing from TCRdb's copy, which holds only in-frame ones; the method was immunoSEQ multiplex PCR. The data contain about 140,000 clones, about 90% of them seen just once; the ten biggest clones take up 6% to 9%. V gave up 0 bases and J gave up 0 bases, with 12 bases separating them. This CDR3 spans 16 amino acids. Germline CDR1 reads SGHDT; CDR2 reads YYEEEE. This receptor was identified in a man aged 18 to 30 in good health. The chain recombines TRBV5-6 with TRBJ1-1; D perhaps matches TRBD1 (5 bases). Input material: blood. The CDR3 nucleotides read TGTGCCAGCAGCTTGGACTTGATGGGGGTGAACACTGAAGCTTTCTTT. Its protein is CASSLDLMGVNTEAFF.